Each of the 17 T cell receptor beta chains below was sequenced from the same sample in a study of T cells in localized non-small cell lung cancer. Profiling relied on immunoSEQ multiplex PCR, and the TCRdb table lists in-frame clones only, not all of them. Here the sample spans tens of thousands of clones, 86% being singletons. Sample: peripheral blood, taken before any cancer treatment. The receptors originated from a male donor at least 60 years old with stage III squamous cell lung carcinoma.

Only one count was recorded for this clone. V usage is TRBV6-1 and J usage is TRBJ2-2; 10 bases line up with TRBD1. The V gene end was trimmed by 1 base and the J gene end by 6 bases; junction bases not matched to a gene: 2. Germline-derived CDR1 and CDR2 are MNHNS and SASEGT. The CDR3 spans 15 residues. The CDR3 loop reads CASSEVGTGAGELFF. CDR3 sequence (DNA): TGTGCCAGCAGTGAAGTAGGGACAGGGGCCGGGGAGCTGTTTTTT.

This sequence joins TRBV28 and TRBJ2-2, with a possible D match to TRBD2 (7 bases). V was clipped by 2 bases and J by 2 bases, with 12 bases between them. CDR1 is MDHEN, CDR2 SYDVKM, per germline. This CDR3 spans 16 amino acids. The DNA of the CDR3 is TGTGCCAGCAGTTTAAGGGGGGGAGGAAACACCGGGGAGCTGTTTTTT. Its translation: CASSLRGGGNTGELFF.

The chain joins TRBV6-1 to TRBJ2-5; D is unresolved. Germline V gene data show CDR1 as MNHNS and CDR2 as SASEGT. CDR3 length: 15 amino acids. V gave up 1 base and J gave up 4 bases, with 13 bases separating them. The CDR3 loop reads CASSEGVVGIETQYF. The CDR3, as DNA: TGTGCCAGCAGTGAAGGTGTGGTAGGGATAGAGACCCAGTACTTC.

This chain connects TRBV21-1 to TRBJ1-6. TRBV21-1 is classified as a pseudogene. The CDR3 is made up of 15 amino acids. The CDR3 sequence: CASIRGGEINSPLHF. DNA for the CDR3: TGTGCCAGCATCAGAGGGGGGGAAATTAATTCACCCCTCCACTTT.

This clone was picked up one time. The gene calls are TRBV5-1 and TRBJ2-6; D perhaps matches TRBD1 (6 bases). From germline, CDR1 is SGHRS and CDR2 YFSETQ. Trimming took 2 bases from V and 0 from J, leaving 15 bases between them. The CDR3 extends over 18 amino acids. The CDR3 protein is CASSFFLGQTSGANVLTF. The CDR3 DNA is TGCGCCAGCAGCTTTTTCCTTGGACAGACCTCTGGGGCCAACGTCCTGACTTTC.

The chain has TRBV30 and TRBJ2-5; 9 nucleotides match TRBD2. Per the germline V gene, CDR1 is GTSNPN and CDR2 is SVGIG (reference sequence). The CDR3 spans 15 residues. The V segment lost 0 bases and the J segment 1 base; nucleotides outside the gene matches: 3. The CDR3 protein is CAWSVTSGRQETQYF. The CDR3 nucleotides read TGTGCCTGGAGTGTAACTAGCGGGCGCCAAGAGACCCAGTACTTC.

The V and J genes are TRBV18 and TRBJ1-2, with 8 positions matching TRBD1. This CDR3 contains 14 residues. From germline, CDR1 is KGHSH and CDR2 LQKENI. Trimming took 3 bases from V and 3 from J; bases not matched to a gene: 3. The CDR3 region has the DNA TGTGCCAGCTCACCTGTGGACAGGGACTATGGCTACACCTTC. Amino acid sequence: CASSPVDRDYGYTF.

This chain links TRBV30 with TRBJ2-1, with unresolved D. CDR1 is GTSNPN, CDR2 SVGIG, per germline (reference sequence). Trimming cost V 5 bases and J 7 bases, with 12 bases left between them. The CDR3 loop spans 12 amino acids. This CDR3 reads CAWVTHGNEQFF. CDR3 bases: TGTGCCTGGGTAACTCACGGGAATGAGCAGTTCTTC. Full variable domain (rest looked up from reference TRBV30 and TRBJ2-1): SQTIHQWPATLVQPVGSPLSLECTVEGTSNPNLYWYRQAAGRGLQLLFYSVGIGQISSEVPQNLSASRPQDRQFILSSKKLLLSDSGFYLCAWVTHGNEQFFGPGTRLTVL.

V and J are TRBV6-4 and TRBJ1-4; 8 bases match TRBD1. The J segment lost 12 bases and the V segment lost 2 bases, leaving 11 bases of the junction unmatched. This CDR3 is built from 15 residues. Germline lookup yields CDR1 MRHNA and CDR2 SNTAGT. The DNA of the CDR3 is TGTGCCAGCAGTGACCCCTCGACAGGGGAGACACAACTGTTTTTT. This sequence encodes CASSDPSTGETQLFF.

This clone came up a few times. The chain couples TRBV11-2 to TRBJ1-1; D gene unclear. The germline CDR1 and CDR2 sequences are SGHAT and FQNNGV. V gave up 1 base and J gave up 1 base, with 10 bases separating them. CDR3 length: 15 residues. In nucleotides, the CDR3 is TGTGCCAGCAGCTTAGTAAACCCAGCGAACACTGAAGCTTTCTTT. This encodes CASSLVNPANTEAFF.

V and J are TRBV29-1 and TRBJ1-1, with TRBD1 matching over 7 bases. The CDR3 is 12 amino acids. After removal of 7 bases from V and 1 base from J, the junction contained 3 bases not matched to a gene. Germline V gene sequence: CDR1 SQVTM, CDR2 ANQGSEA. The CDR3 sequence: CSAGQPNTEAFF. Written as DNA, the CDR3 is TGCAGCGCGGGACAGCCGAACACTGAAGCTTTCTTT. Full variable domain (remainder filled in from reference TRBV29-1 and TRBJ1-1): SAVISQKPSRDICQRGTSLTIQCQVDSQVTMMFWYRQQPGQSLTLIATANQGSEATYESGFVIDKFPISRPNLTFSTLTVSNMSPEDSSIYLCSAGQPNTEAFFGQGTRLTVV.

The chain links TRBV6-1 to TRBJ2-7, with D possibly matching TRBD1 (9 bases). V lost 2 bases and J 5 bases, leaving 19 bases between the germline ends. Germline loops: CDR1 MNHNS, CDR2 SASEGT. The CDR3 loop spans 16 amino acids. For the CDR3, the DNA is TGTGCCAGCAGTGAAAGCGGGGGACAGGGACGCCACGAGCAGTACTTC. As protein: CASSESGGQGRHEQYF.

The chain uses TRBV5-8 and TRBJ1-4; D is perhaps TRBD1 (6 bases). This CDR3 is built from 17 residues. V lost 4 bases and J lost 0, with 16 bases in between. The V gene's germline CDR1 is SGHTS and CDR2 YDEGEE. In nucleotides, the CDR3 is TGTGCCAGCAGCATTGGCGGGGGGCTCGCAACTAATGAAAAACTGTTTTTT. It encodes CASSIGGGLATNEKLFF. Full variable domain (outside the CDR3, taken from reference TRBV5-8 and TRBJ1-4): EAGVTQSPTHLIKTRGQQATLRCSPISGHTSVYWYQQALGLGLQFLLWYDEGEERNRGNFPPRFSGRQFPNYSSELNVNALELEDSALYLCASSIGGGLATNEKLFFGSGTQLSVL.

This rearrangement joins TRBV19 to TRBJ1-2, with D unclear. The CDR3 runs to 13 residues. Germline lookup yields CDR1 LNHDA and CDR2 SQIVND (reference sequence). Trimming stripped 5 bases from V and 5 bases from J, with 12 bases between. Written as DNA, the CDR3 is TGTGCCAGTAGTTTGGAGGGAGGATATGGCTACACCTTC. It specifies CASSLEGGYGYTF.

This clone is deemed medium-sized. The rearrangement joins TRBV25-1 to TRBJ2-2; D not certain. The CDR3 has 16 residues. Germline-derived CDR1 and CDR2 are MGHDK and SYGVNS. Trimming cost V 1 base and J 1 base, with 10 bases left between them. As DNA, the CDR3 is TGTGCCAGCAGTGAATCGATCTCCCTGAACACCGGGGAGCTGTTTTTT. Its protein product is CASSESISLNTGELFF.

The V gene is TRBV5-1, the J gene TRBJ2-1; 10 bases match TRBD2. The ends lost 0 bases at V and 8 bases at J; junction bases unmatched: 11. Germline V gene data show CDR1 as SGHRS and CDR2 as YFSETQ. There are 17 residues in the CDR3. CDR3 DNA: TGCGCCAGCAGCTTGGGTGTTAGCGGGGGGTTAATGGATGAGCAGTTCTTC. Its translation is CASSLGVSGGLMDEQFF.

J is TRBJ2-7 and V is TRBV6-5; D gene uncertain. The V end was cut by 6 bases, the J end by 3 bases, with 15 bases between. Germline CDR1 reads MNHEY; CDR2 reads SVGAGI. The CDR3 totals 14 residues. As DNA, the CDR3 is TGTGCCAGCAGCTTTGCCTATAACAGCTACGAGCAGTACTTC. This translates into CASSFAYNSYEQYF.